Shown below are 20 T cell receptor beta chains from a single sample sequenced in a study of T cell repertoires and HLA-DP antigens. After around 15 days, CD4+ cells were restimulated approximately a day with the same allogeneic DPB1. Stimulation used HeLa cells expressing transduced HLA-DPA1/DPB1, HLA-DM, invariant chain and CD80. Assay used: immunoSEQ multiplex PCR; TCRdb lists only in-frame clones, some missing. This table holds 3,000 to 4,000 clones, over 65% found once. Material for sequencing was CD137- CD4+ T cells from cultured PBMCs. The receptors were gathered from a woman between 18 and 29 years old in good health and CMV-seronegative.

The V call is TRBV7-9, the J call TRBJ1-5, with 7 nucleotides matching TRBD1. CDR3 length: 14 residues. CDR1 is SEHNR, CDR2 FQNEAQ, per germline (reference sequence). Trimming cost V 5 bases and J 3 bases; bases outside gene matches: 4. The CDR3: CASSPGGVNQPQHF. The CDR3 DNA is TGTGCCAGCAGCCCAGGGGGGGTCAATCAGCCCCAGCATTTT.

The chain carries TRBV5-6 and TRBJ2-3, with D hard to call. Germline V CDR1 and CDR2: SGHDT, YYEEEE. The CDR3 is 16 residues long. Trimming cost V 1 base and J 0 bases, with 12 bases left between them. CDR3 loop: CASSLSPFSSTDTQYF. In nucleotides, the CDR3 is TGTGCCAGCAGCTTGTCTCCATTCTCTAGCACAGATACGCAGTATTTT.

A few counts support this clone. The rearrangement uses TRBV25-1 and TRBJ1-2, with D possibly being TRBD1 (6 bases). V shed 8 bases and J shed 0 bases, with 16 bases lying between them. CDR1 MGHDK and CDR2 SYGVNS come from the germline V gene. CDR3 size: 15 residues. The CDR3 loop is CASSPLDSPNYGYTF. CDR3 coding DNA: TGTGCCAGCTCCCCCCTGGACAGCCCTAACTATGGCTACACCTTC.

The gene calls are TRBV5-1 and TRBJ1-4; D is ambiguous. Trimming removed 7 bases from V and 7 bases from J, with 17 bases in between. This CDR3 has 14 amino acids. Germline V gene data show CDR1 as SGHRS and CDR2 as YFSETQ. In nucleotides, the CDR3 is TGCGCCAGCGCCGTTTTCGGGATAGGTGAAAAACTGTTTTTT. Protein: CASAVFGIGEKLFF.

The table lists this clone with a few counts. The V gene is TRBV7-9, the J gene TRBJ1-1, with D unresolved. The CDR3 has 13 residues. Germline CDR1 and CDR2: SEHNR and FQNEAQ (reference sequence). V lost 4 bases to trimming and J lost 3 bases, with 9 bases between them. CDR3 sequence: CASSSESYTEAFF. In DNA, the CDR3 is TGTGCCAGCAGCTCTGAAAGCTACACTGAAGCTTTCTTT.

This clone is large by share. The chain uses TRBV6-5 and TRBJ1-4; D remains unclear. Germline CDR1 and CDR2: MNHEY and SVGAGI. The CDR3 has 14 residues. V lost 9 bases and J lost 5, with 16 bases in between. CDR3 region: CASKGSVWNEKLFF. The CDR3 bases are TGTGCCAGTAAAGGGAGTGTATGGAATGAAAAACTGTTTTTT.

The chain employs TRBV7-2 and TRBJ2-2, with D possibly TRBD2 on 5 matching bases. V was cut by 1 base and J by 9 bases, with 18 bases left in between. Per the germline V gene, CDR1 is SGHTA and CDR2 is FQGNSA. The CDR3 totals 16 residues. CDR3 in DNA: TGTGCCAGCAGCTTAGGGCGGGTTGCAGGACGCTGGGAGCTGTTTTTT. Its protein product is CASSLGRVAGRWELFF.

This sequence joins TRBV28 and TRBJ1-3, with D perhaps matching TRBD1 (5 bases). Germline CDR1 reads MDHEN; CDR2 reads SYDVKM. V lost 5 bases, J lost 4 bases, and 12 bases lay in between. The CDR3 totals 14 residues. The CDR3 sequence: CASSQKWGGNTIYF. CDR3 nucleotide sequence: TGTGCCAGCAGTCAAAAATGGGGGGGAAACACCATATATTTT.

V is TRBV6-1 and J is TRBJ2-2; D is ambiguous. Trimming stripped 6 bases from V and 9 bases from J, with 14 bases between. Germline V gives CDR1 MNHNS, CDR2 SASEGT. The CDR3 length is 13 residues. The CDR3 bases are TGTGCCAGCAGCGGGTTACCAGGCAGGGAGCTGTTTTTT. It encodes CASSGLPGRELFF.

This chain uses TRBV9 with TRBJ1-6, with D possibly matching TRBD1 (6 bases). The germline gives CDR1 SGDLS, CDR2 YYNGEE. V lost 4 bases to trimming and J lost 5 bases, with 13 bases between them. The CDR3 has 15 residues. The CDR3 here is CASSSLGHNNSPLHF. The CDR3, as DNA: TGTGCCAGCAGCTCCCTGGGACACAATAATTCACCCCTCCACTTT.

The rearrangement links TRBV9 to TRBJ1-2; no reliable D call. Trimming removed 2 bases from V and 2 bases from J, with 13 bases in between. Germline CDR1 reads SGDLS; CDR2 reads YYNGEE. The CDR3 covers 15 residues. CDR3 coding DNA: TGTGCCAGCAGCGTTTTGGGGTCCCCCAACTATGGCTACACCTTC. It codes for CASSVLGSPNYGYTF.

The chain carries TRBV28 and TRBJ2-7; no definite D call. V was shortened by 4 bases and J by 2 bases, with 9 bases between the two germline ends. CDR1 and CDR2 from the germline V gene are MDHEN and SYDVKM. CDR3 length: 13 amino acids. The CDR3, as DNA: TGTGCCAGCAGTTCAGACGGAGCCTACGAGCAGTACTTC. Translated: CASSSDGAYEQYF. Supplemented by reference TRBV28 and TRBJ2-7, the full variable domain reads DVKVTQSSRYLVKRTGEKVFLECVQDMDHENMFWYRQDPGLGLRLIYFSYDVKMKEKGDIPEGYSVSREKKERFSLILESASTNQTSMYLCASSSDGAYEQYFGPGTRLTVT.

This clone was counted between two and nine times. This sequence joins TRBV12-5 and TRBJ1-2; TRBD1 might be the D (6 bases). Germline lookup yields CDR1 LGHNT and CDR2 FRNRAP. Trimming stripped 5 bases from V and 7 bases from J, with 20 bases between. The CDR3 covers 15 residues. CDR3 coding DNA: TGTGCTAGTGGTCCCGGAGGGGGGTTCGGCGGTGGCTACACCTTC. Protein: CASGPGGGFGGGYTF.

The CDR3 nucleotides are TGTGCCAGCAGCTTAATGCAGGGGGACGAAAAACTGTTTTTT. As protein: CASSLMQGDEKLFF. The chain links TRBV7-9 to TRBJ1-4; 7 bases match TRBD1. Germline V gene lookup returns CDR1 SEHNR and CDR2 FQNEAQ (reference sequence). CDR3 size: 14 residues. Trimming removed 2 bases from V and 8 bases from J; junction bases left unmatched: 5.

In DNA, the CDR3 is TGTGCCAGTAGTGGGGCCCTCGGAGATACGCAGTATTTT. It is translated as CASSGALGDTQYF. The chain is built from TRBV19 and TRBJ2-3; possible D gene TRBD1, 5 bases. Germline lookup yields CDR1 LNHDA and CDR2 SQIVND (reference sequence). V was pared by 5 bases and J by 5 bases, with 11 bases between. This CDR3 has 13 residues.

This clone is a singleton in its sample. The chain uses TRBV28 and TRBJ1-2; D gene unclear. This CDR3 has 15 residues. CDR1 MDHEN and CDR2 SYDVKM come from the germline V gene. Trimming shortened V by 4 bases and J by 0 bases, and 12 bases separated the two germline ends. The CDR3 DNA follows: TGTGCCAGCAGTTCCCCTCGGAAAGCTAACTATGGCTACACCTTC. This translates into CASSSPRKANYGYTF.

V usage is TRBV2 and J usage is TRBJ2-3; 8 bases align to TRBD2. The CDR3 length is 18 residues. The V and J ends lost 0 bases and 1 base, in that order; junction bases with no gene match: 9. CDR1 is SNHLY, CDR2 FYNNEI, per germline. CDR3 protein: CASSEARGRIRGTDTQYF. DNA of the CDR3: TGTGCCAGCAGTGAAGCGCGCGGGAGGATTCGAGGCACAGATACGCAGTATTTT.

The chain is built from TRBV7-8 and TRBJ2-1; D may be TRBD2 (7 bases). CDR3 size: 16 residues. Germline CDR1 reads SGHVS; CDR2 reads FQNEAQ. Trimming removed 5 bases from V and 7 bases from J, with 21 bases in between. This chain's CDR3 is CASSTGGPLSRNEQFF. Written as DNA, the CDR3 is TGTGCCAGCAGCACCGGGGGGCCCCTCTCGCGGAATGAGCAGTTCTTC.

This clone appeared a few times. The gene calls are TRBV28 and TRBJ1-5; unclear D gene. CDR1 and CDR2 (germline): MDHEN, SYDVKM. The V gene lost 11 bases and the J gene lost 3 bases, with 14 bases spanning the gap. The CDR3 contains 13 residues. The CDR3, as DNA: TGTGCCGCGCGTGGACCTTACAATCAGCCCCAGCATTTT. Protein product: CAARGPYNQPQHF. The full variable domain, with the rest looked up from reference TRBV28 and TRBJ1-5, is DVKVTQSSRYLVKRTGEKVFLECVQDMDHENMFWYRQDPGLGLRLIYFSYDVKMKEKGDIPEGYSVSREKKERFSLILESASTNQTSMYLCAARGPYNQPQHFGDGTRLSIL.

The chain is built from TRBV5-4 and TRBJ1-2; D remains unclear. The germline CDR1 and CDR2 sequences are SGHNT and YYREEE (reference sequence). V was clipped by 3 bases and J by 5 bases, with 14 bases between them. The CDR3 is 14 amino acids. The CDR3 sequence is CASSSAGARYGYTF. Written as DNA, the CDR3 is TGTGCCAGCAGCTCCGCAGGTGCTCGATATGGCTACACCTTC.